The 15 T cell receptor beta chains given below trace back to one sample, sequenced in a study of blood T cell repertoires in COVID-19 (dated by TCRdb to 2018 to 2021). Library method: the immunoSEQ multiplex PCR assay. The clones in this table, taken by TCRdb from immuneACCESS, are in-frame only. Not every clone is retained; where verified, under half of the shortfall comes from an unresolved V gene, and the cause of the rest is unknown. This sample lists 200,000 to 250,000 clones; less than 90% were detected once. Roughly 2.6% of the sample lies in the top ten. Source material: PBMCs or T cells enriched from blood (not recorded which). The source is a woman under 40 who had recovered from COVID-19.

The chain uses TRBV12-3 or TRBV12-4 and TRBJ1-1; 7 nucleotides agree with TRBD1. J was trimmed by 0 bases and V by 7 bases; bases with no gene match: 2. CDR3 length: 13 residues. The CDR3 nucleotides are TGTGCCAGCAAAGGGACAGTGAACACTGAAGCTTTCTTT. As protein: CASKGTVNTEAFF.

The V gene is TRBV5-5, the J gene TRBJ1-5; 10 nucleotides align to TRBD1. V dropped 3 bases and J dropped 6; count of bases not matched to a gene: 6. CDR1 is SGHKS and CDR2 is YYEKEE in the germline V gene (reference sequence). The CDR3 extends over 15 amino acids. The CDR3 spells CASSWDRGNGQPQHF. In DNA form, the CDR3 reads TGTGCCAGCAGCTGGGACAGGGGAAACGGTCAGCCCCAGCATTTT.

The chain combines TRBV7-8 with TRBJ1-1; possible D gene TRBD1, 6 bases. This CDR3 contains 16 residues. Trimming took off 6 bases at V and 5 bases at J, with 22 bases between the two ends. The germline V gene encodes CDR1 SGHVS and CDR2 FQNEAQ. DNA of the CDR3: TGTGCCAGCAGGGATATACGGGGGGCGCAGGGGACTGAAGCTTTCTTT. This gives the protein CASRDIRGAQGTEAFF.

As DNA, the CDR3 is TGTGCCAGCAGCTTAGGCTGGCTGAAGGGGTACAATGAGCAGTTCTTC. Amino acid sequence: CASSLGWLKGYNEQFF. The chain couples TRBV11-3 to TRBJ2-1, with D possibly matching TRBD1 (5 bases). Trimming removed 1 base from V and 4 bases from J, with 14 bases in between. Germline CDR1 reads SGHNT; CDR2 reads YENEEA. The CDR3 has 16 residues.

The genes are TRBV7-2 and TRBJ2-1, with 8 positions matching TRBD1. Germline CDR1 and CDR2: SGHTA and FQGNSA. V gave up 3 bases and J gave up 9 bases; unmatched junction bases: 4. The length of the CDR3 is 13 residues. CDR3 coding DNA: TGTGCCAGCAGCTTTCAGGGGGCGCTTGAGCAGTTCTTC. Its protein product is CASSFQGALEQFF.

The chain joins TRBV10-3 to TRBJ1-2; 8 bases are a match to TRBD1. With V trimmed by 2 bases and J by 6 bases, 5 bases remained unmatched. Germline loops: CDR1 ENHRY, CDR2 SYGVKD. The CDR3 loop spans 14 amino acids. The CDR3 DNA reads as TGTGCCATCAGTGAGCACAGGGGGGCCGATGGCTACACCTTC. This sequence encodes CAISEHRGADGYTF.

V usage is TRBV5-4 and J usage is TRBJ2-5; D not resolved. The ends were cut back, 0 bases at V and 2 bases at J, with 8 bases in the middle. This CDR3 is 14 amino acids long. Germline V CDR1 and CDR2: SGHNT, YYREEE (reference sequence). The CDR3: CASSLVSQQETQYF. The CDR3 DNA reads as TGTGCCAGCAGCTTGGTTTCCCAACAAGAGACCCAGTACTTC.

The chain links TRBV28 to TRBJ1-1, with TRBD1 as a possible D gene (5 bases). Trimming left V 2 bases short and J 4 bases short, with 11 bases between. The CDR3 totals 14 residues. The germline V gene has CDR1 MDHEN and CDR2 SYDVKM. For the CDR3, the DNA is TGTGCCAGCAGTTTACGTCGGGGGGGCACTGAAGCTTTCTTT. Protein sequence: CASSLRRGGTEAFF.

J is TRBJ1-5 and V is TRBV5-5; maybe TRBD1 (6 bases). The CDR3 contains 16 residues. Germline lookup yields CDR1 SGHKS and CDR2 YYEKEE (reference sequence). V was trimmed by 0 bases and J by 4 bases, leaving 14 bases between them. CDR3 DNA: TGTGCCAGCAGCTTGGAAGGGGGTACACAAAATCAGCCCCAGCATTTT. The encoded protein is CASSLEGGTQNQPQHF.

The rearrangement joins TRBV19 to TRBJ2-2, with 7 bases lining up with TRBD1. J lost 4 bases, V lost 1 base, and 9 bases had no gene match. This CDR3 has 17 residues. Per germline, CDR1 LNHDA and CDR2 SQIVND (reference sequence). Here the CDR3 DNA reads TGTGCCAGTAGTATAGTCTCGACAGGGACGGTCACCGGGGAGCTGTTTTTT. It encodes CASSIVSTGTVTGELFF.

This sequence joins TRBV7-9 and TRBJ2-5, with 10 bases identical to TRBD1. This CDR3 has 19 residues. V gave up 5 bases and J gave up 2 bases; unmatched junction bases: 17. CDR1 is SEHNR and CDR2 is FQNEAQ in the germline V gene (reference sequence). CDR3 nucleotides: TGTGCCAGCAGCCGCGGAACCGACAGGGGGCCCTTTAAACAAGAGACCCAGTACTTC. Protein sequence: CASSRGTDRGPFKQETQYF.

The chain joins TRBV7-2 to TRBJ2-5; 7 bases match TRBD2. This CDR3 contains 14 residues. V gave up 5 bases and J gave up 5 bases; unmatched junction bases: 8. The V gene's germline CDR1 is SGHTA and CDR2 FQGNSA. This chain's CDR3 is CASSQGAGWETQYF. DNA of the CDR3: TGTGCCAGCAGCCAAGGAGCGGGGTGGGAGACCCAGTACTTC.

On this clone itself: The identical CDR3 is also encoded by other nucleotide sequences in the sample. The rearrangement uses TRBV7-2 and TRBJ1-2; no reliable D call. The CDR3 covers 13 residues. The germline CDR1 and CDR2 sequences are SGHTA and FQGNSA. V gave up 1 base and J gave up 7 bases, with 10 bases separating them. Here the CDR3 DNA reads TGTGCCAGCAGCTTAGATCGCGTGTCTGGCTACACCTTC. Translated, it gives CASSLDRVSGYTF.

CDR3 protein: CASSGFTGSTEAFF. The CDR3 bases are TGTGCCAGCAGTGGCTTCACAGGCTCGACTGAAGCTTTCTTT. The chain uses TRBV2 and TRBJ1-1, with D possibly matching TRBD1 (5 bases). This CDR3 spans 14 amino acids. In germline, CDR1 is SNHLY, CDR2 FYNNEI. V lost 4 bases to trimming and J lost 5 bases, with 14 bases between them.

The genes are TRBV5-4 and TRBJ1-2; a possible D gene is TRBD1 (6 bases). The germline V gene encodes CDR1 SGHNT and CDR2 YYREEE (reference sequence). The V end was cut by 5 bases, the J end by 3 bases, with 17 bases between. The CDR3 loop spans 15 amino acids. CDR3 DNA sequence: TGTGCCAGCAGGCCCCGGGACACCATCGACTATGGCTACACCTTC. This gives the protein CASRPRDTIDYGYTF.